These 20 T cell receptor beta chains were all obtained from the same sample, sequenced in a study of CD8+ T cells in alopecia areata. Investigators isolated RNA and reverse transcribed it into cDNA to act as the sequencing template. The data were produced by immunoSEQ multiplex PCR, yet TCRdb's version contains in-frame clones alone and is incomplete. The data contain 270,000 or so clones, roughly 60% of them singletons. Sample treatment: oral pan-JAK inhibitor, 5-10 mg twice daily. The input for sequencing was CD4+ T cells sorted from blood, taken at week 24, from a patient treated with tofacitinib. All receptors derive from a human donor with alopecia areata.

V gene TRBV4-2 combines with J gene TRBJ1-5; D remains unclear. The V end lost 1 base, the J end lost 9 bases, and 13 bases lay between the germline ends. The germline gives CDR1 LGHNA, CDR2 YNFKEQ. The CDR3 loop spans 14 amino acids. The CDR3 bases are TGTGCCAGCAGCCAAGGAGGAGGCAGGTGGCCCCAGCATTTT. Its translation is CASSQGGGRWPQHF.

This clone was seen a handful of times. This sequence joins TRBV28 and TRBJ2-4; 9 bases map to TRBD1. Germline V CDR1 and CDR2: MDHEN, SYDVKM. V shed 6 bases and J 3 bases; nucleotides not matched to a gene: 18. The CDR3 totals 19 residues. CDR3 coding DNA: TGTGCCAGCAGGACCCAAACGGCGGGACAGGGCTTGGTCAAAAACATTCAGTACTTC. Amino acid sequence: CASRTQTAGQGLVKNIQYF.

This clone was observed a few times. The chain couples TRBV29-1 to TRBJ2-5; TRBD2 matches at 9 bases. V dropped 2 bases and J dropped 5; count of bases not matched to a gene: 6. The germline V gene has CDR1 SQVTM and CDR2 ANQGSEA. This CDR3 is 14 amino acids long. This CDR3 reads CSVETAGGRETQYF. The DNA of the CDR3 is TGCAGCGTTGAAACGGCGGGGGGGCGGGAGACCCAGTACTTC. The complete variable domain, with remaining parts taken from reference TRBV29-1 and TRBJ2-5, reads SAVISQKPSRDICQRGTSLTIQCQVDSQVTMMFWYRQQPGQSLTLIATANQGSEATYESGFVIDKFPISRPNLTFSTLTVSNMSPEDSSIYLCSVETAGGRETQYFGPGTRLLVL.

The chain employs TRBV29-1 and TRBJ2-2; TRBD2 is a possible D gene (6 bases). V lost 7 bases, J lost 4 bases, and 16 bases lay in between. Germline V lookup: CDR1 SQVTM, CDR2 ANQGSEA. This CDR3 spans 14 amino acids. CDR3 sequence reads: CSGGMGTATGELFF. In DNA form, the CDR3 reads TGCAGCGGCGGGATGGGGACGGCCACCGGGGAGCTGTTTTTT.

V and J are TRBV4-3 and TRBJ2-3; D unclear. The CDR3 has 14 amino acids. Germline CDR1 LGHNA, CDR2 YSLEER. V was trimmed by 0 bases and J by 1 base, leaving 5 bases between them. The CDR3 loop reads CASSQDVGTDTQYF. CDR3 nucleotide sequence: TGCGCCAGCAGCCAAGATGTGGGCACAGATACGCAGTATTTT.

The V gene is TRBV6-6, the J gene TRBJ1-2; D is unclear. From germline, CDR1 is MNHNY and CDR2 SVGAGI (reference sequence). The CDR3 is made up of 12 amino acids. V lost 5 bases, J lost 0 bases, and 4 bases lay in between. The chain's CDR3 is CASSPTNYGYTF. The CDR3 nucleotides are TGTGCCAGCAGTCCAACTAACTATGGCTACACCTTC.

This clone was counted between two and nine times. This chain uses TRBV29-1 with TRBJ2-1; maybe TRBD2 (6 bases). This CDR3 spans 13 amino acids. From germline, CDR1 is SQVTM and CDR2 ANQGSEA. Trimming cost V 6 bases and J 7 bases, with 16 bases left between them. CDR3 sequence (DNA): TGCAGCGTCGCTCCGACTAGTTCTAATGAGCAGTTCTTC. Protein: CSVAPTSSNEQFF.

This rearrangement joins TRBV5-1 to TRBJ2-7; 7 bases match TRBD1. The V gene's germline CDR1 is SGHRS and CDR2 YFSETQ. This CDR3 contains 15 residues. The V gene end was trimmed by 0 bases and the J gene end by 3 bases; junction bases not matched to a gene: 6. CDR3 sequence: CASSLEQGSSYEQYF. Here the CDR3 DNA reads TGCGCCAGCAGCTTGGAACAGGGGTCAAGCTACGAGCAGTACTTC. Full variable domain (rest looked up from reference TRBV5-1 and TRBJ2-7): KAGVTQTPRYLIKTRGQQVTLSCSPISGHRSVSWYQQTPGQGLQFLFEYFSETQRNKGNFPGRFSGRQFSNSRSEMNVSTLELGDSALYLCASSLEQGSSYEQYFGPGTRLTVT.

As for this clone: At the DNA level, this CDR3 is encoded by other sequences in the same sample as well. J is TRBJ1-5 and V is TRBV2; 8 nucleotides line up with TRBD1. Unmatched junction bases numbered 2, after V lost 4 bases and J lost 6 bases. This CDR3 has 13 amino acids. Germline CDR1 reads SNHLY; CDR2 reads FYNNEI. The CDR3 region is CASSGTGLQPQHF. As DNA, the CDR3 is TGTGCCAGCAGTGGGACAGGGCTTCAGCCCCAGCATTTT.

A few counts support this clone. Other nucleotide sequences in the sample specify the same CDR3. The chain combines TRBV9 with TRBJ1-5; TRBD1 matches 9 bases. Trimming at V came to 4 bases and at J to 3 bases, leaving 8 bases not matched to a gene. Per the germline V gene, CDR1 is SGDLS and CDR2 is YYNGEE. This CDR3 is 16 amino acids long. The CDR3 DNA is TGTGCCAGCAGCCCTCGCCGGACAGGGGACAATCAGCCCCAGCATTTT. Translating gives CASSPRRTGDNQPQHF.

The V gene is TRBV6-5, the J gene TRBJ2-4, with D perhaps TRBD1 (6 bases). The V end lost 8 bases, the J end lost 1 base, and 9 bases lay between the germline ends. This CDR3 spans 13 amino acids. Germline V CDR1 and CDR2: MNHEY, SVGAGI. The DNA of the CDR3 is TGTGCCAGCCGCGACAGGGCCAAAAACATTCAGTACTTC. Translating it yields CASRDRAKNIQYF.

This chain links TRBV9 with TRBJ2-1, with 7 bases identical to TRBD2. Germline values: CDR1 SGDLS, CDR2 YYNGEE. J was trimmed by 8 bases and V by 4 bases; bases with no gene match: 6. The CDR3 is made up of 13 amino acids. The CDR3 DNA sequence: TGTGCCAGCAGCAAGGGAGGGAGGGATGAGCAGTTCTTC. As protein: CASSKGGRDEQFF.

The CDR3 region has the DNA TGCGCCAGCAGCCTGACGCCCACTAGCGGGGGGGCCACGGATACGCAGTATTTT. Translated, it gives CASSLTPTSGGATDTQYF. The chain has TRBV5-1 and TRBJ2-3; 13 nucleotides align to TRBD2. V shed 4 bases and J 6 bases; nucleotides not matched to a gene: 14. There are 18 residues in the CDR3. CDR1 and CDR2 (germline): SGHRS, YFSETQ.

The chain employs TRBV19 and TRBJ2-1; TRBD1 agrees at 8 bases. V was pared by 6 bases and J by 5 bases, with 6 bases of the junction left unmatched. There are 14 residues in the CDR3. Germline CDR1 LNHDA, CDR2 SQIVND (reference sequence). CDR3 in DNA: TGTGCCAGTAGGAGACAGGGGAGGAACAATGAGCAGTTCTTC. This gives the protein CASRRQGRNNEQFF. Full variable domain (rest looked up from reference TRBV19 and TRBJ2-1): DGGITQSPKYLFRKEGQNVTLSCEQNLNHDAMYWYRQDPGQGLRLIYYSQIVNDFQKGDIAEGYSVSREKKESFPLTVTSAQKNPTAFYLCASRRQGRNNEQFFGPGTRLTVL.

The CDR3 reads CASSLDSQETQYF. CDR3 sequence (DNA): TGTGCCAGCAGCTTAGACTCCCAAGAGACCCAGTACTTC. The genes are TRBV13 and TRBJ2-5; unclear D gene. V was pared by 1 base and J by 1 base, with 4 bases between. The germline V gene encodes CDR1 PRHDT and CDR2 FYEKMQ (reference sequence). The CDR3 consists of 13 residues.

The V call is TRBV5-6, the J call TRBJ2-5; 8 bases agree with TRBD2. The CDR3 totals 15 residues. Germline CDR1 is SGHDT and CDR2 is YYEEEE. Unmatched junction bases numbered 8, after V lost 2 bases and J lost 5 bases. The CDR3 coding sequence is TGTGCCAGCAGCTTCCCCTTAGCGGGGCGGGAGACCCAGTACTTC. This sequence encodes CASSFPLAGRETQYF.

This sequence joins TRBV2 and TRBJ1-6, with D maybe TRBD1 (5 bases). Per germline, CDR1 SNHLY and CDR2 FYNNEI. The CDR3 runs 16 residues. V shed 9 bases and J shed 0 bases, with 15 bases lying between them. CDR3 nucleotide sequence: TGTGCCAGGGAGAAGGGGTCAGACTCCTATAATTCACCCCTCCACTTT. Encoded protein: CAREKGSDSYNSPLHF.

The gene calls are TRBV30 and TRBJ1-2; D remains unclear. V lost 5 bases and J 6 bases, leaving 10 bases between the germline ends. The CDR3 runs to 11 residues. Germline V gene lookup returns CDR1 GTSNPN and CDR2 SVGIG (reference sequence). The CDR3 DNA sequence: TGTGCCTGGGATGGAGGACATGGCTACACCTTC. Translating it yields CAWDGGHGYTF.

The CDR3 DNA is TGTGCCAGCAGTGAAGCGCTTTTTTACAGTTATGGCTACACCTTC. Protein: CASSEALFYSYGYTF. This chain uses TRBV6-1 with TRBJ1-2; D unresolved. Between the trimmed V and J ends, which lost 0 bases and 5 bases, there was a span of 13 bases. Germline V gene sequence: CDR1 MNHNS, CDR2 SASEGT. The CDR3 extends over 15 amino acids.

This clone was seen ten or more times. The chain joins TRBV6-1 to TRBJ2-3; possible D gene TRBD1, 5 bases. Trimming removed 6 bases from V and 0 bases from J, with 7 bases in between. Germline lookup yields CDR1 MNHNS and CDR2 SASEGT. This CDR3 comprises 13 residues. The CDR3 bases are TGTGCCAGCAGGACAGCTAGCACAGATACGCAGTATTTT. Protein product: CASRTASTDTQYF.